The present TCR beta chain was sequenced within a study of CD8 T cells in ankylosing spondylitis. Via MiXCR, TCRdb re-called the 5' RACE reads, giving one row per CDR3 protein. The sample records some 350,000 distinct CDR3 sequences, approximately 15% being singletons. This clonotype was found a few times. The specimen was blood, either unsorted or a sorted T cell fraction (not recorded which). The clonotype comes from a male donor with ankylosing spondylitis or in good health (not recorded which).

CDR3 sequence (DNA): TGTGCCAGCAGCGGGGAGTATTCAGATACGCAGTATTTT. Translated, it gives CASSGEYSDTQYF. This chain uses TRBV9 with TRBJ2-3, with D tentatively TRBD2 (5 bases). Germline CDR1 and CDR2: SGDLS and YYNGEE. This CDR3 has 13 residues. The V gene lost 3 bases and the J gene lost 4 bases, with 9 bases spanning the gap.